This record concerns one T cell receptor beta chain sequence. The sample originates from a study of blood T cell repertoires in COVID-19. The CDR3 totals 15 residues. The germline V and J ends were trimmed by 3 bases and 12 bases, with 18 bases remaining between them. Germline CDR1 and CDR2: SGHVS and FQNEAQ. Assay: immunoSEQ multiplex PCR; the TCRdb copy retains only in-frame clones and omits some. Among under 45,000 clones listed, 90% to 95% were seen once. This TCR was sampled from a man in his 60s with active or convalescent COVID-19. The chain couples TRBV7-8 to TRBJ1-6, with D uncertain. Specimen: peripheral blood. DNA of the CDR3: TGTGCCAGCAGCTTCGAGGGTCAAACGGTTTTACCCCTCCACTTT. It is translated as CASSFEGQTVLPLHF.